The sequence of this T cell receptor beta chain was determined in a study of post-analysis software for immune sequencing data. For the study at large: Relapsing-remitting, secondary progressive and progressive-relapsing forms of multiple sclerosis all featured among disease courses.

This CDR3 is built from 13 residues. Germline loops: CDR1 SGHRS, CDR2 YFSETQ. Trimming pared 4 bases from V and 4 bases from J, leaving 8 bases between. In regard to this clonotype: Its antigen remains unknown.

The TCR beta cDNA libraries contained unique molecular identifiers. TCRdb fed the PCR reads into MiXCR, producing one record per CDR3 protein. The data show 150,000 to 200,000 distinct CDR3 sequences, around 30% seen once. Study-wide results and limits: Those with multiple sclerosis, the patient group, showed significantly lower normalized Chao1 diversity than controls. Among five TRBV segments more frequent in patients than controls were TRBV5-6, TRBV5-1 and TRBV20-1.

The clonotype was recovered from a girl between 5 and 17 years old with multiple sclerosis. The sample comprised blood. V usage is TRBV5-1 and J usage is TRBJ1-4; D is ambiguous. The CDR3 region has the DNA TGCGCCAGCAGCGGCGGAAATAATGAAAAACTGTTTTTT. This translates into CASSGGNNEKLFF.